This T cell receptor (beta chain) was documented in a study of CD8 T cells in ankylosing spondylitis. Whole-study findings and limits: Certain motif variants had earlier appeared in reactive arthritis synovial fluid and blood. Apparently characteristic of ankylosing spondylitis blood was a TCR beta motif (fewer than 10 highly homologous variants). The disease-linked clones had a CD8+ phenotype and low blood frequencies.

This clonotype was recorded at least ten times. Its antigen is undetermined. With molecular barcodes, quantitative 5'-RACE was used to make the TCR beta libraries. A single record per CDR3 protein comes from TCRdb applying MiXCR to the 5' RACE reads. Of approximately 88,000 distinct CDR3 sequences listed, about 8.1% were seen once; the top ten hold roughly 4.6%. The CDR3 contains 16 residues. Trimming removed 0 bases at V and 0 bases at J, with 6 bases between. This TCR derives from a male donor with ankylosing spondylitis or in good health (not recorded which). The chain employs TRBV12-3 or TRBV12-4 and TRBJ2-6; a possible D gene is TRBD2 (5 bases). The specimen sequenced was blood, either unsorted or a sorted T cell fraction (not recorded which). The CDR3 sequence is CASSLAGSSGANVLTF. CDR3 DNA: TGTGCCAGCAGTTTAGCGGGGAGCTCTGGGGCCAACGTCCTGACTTTC.